The clone carrying this T cell receptor beta chain turned up a few times. Antigen: not known. The data are from a study of T cells in Graves' hyperthyroidism and ophthalmopathy. Study-level results: For ophthalmopathy, model prediction preceded onset by a median around 7 months.

The TCR beta CDR3 regions underwent amplification using RNA transcripts as the source. Primed by the HTBI set, a first-round RT-PCR was run on the TCR CDR3. TCRdb re-derived calls from the multiplex PCR reads in MiXCR, one entry per CDR3 protein. The sample lists about 590,000 distinct CDR3 sequences; 15% to 18% were seen once. Newly diagnosed hyperthyroidism, duration under 2 months, in patients aged 18 to 65. The diagnostic basis comprised clinical symptoms, serum thyroxine and TRAb, thyroid ultrasound and orbital computed tomography. V was cut by 8 bases and J by 7 bases, with 12 bases left in between. CDR1 and CDR2 from the germline V gene are SQVTM and ANQGSEA. The CDR3 is 11 amino acids.

The clonotype was recovered from a woman aged 30 to 39 with Graves' hyperthyroidism. This chain links TRBV29-1 with TRBJ2-1, with D perhaps TRBD2 (5 bases). What was sequenced was blood. The CDR3 protein is CSLGEGNEQFF. The CDR3, as DNA: TGCAGCCTGGGTGAGGGAAATGAGCAGTTCTTC.